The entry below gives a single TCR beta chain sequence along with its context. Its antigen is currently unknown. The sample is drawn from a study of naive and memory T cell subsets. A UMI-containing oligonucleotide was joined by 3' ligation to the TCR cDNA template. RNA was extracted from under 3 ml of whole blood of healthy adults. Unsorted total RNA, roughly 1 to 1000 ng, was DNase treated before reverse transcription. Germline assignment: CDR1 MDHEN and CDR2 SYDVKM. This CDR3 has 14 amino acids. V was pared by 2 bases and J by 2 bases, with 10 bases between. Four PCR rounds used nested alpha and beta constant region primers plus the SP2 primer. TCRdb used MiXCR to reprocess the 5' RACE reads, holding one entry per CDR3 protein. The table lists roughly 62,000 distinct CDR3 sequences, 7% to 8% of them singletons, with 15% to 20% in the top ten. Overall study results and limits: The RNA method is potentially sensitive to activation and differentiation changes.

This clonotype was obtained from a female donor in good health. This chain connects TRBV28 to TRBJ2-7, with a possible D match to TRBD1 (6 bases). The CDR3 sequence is CASSLTTGTYEQYF. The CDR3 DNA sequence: TGTGCCAGCAGTTTAACTACAGGGACCTACGAGCAGTACTTC. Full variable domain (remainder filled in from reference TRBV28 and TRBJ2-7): DVKVTQSSRYLVKRTGEKVFLECVQDMDHENMFWYRQDPGLGLRLIYFSYDVKMKEKGDIPEGYSVSREKKERFSLILESASTNQTSMYLCASSLTTGTYEQYFGPGTRLTVT.